This T cell receptor (beta chain) emerged from a study of cytomegalovirus exposure and HLA in healthy donors. Study in general: The same platform as the approximately 670 first-cohort repertoires was used for the 120 validation repertoires, a later analysis reported.

Using immunoSEQ multiplex PCR, the repertoire was profiled, and TCRdb retains in-frame clones only, with some absent. The data show some 60,000 clones, about 94% seen once. The CDR3 covers 16 residues. Germline CDR1 SNHLY, CDR2 FYNNEI. Trimming cost V 4 bases and J 7 bases, with 23 bases left between them. The chain employs TRBV2 and TRBJ2-7, with a weak D call TRBD1 (8 bases). The sequenced sample was PBMCs. The TCR sequence derives from a man aged 18-30 years in good health and CMV-seropositive. DNA for the CDR3: TGTGCCAGCAGTGTGCTTGGGAGGGCCAGGGGGCAAGAGCAGTACTTC. Translation: CASSVLGRARGQEQYF.